The 21 T cell receptor beta chains in this list originate from one sample, sequenced in a study of blood T cell repertoires in COVID-19. The protocol was immunoSEQ multiplex PCR, while the TCRdb copy is restricted to in-frame clones and leaves out a portion. Counted here are hundreds of thousands of clones, approximately 80% occurring once; the ten biggest clones make up more than 9%. The sequencing input was peripheral blood. Every receptor here comes from a woman aged 80 or over with acute or convalescent COVID-19.

The chain employs TRBV28 and TRBJ1-5, with 8 bases aligning to TRBD1. The CDR3 length is 17 residues. Trimming took 6 bases from V and 6 from J; bases not matched to a gene: 16. The germline V gene encodes CDR1 MDHEN and CDR2 SYDVKM. CDR3 region: CASRGDRLISSGQPQHF. CDR3 DNA sequence: TGTGCCAGCAGGGGGGACAGGTTAATTAGTAGCGGTCAGCCCCAGCATTTT.

The rearrangement links TRBV14 to TRBJ2-7; possible D gene TRBD1, 5 bases. Deletions cut 0 bases from V and 3 bases from J, with 12 bases between. The CDR3 loop spans 15 amino acids. Germline V gives CDR1 SGHDN, CDR2 FVKESK. CDR3 in amino acids: CASSQELDTFYEQYF. The CDR3, as DNA: TGTGCCAGCAGCCAAGAACTGGACACGTTCTACGAGCAGTACTTC.

CDR3 coding DNA: TGTGCCAGCAGCTTGGGGGCAGGATCTTCAACTAACTATGGCTACACCTTC. Protein: CASSLGAGSSTNYGYTF. The chain employs TRBV5-8 and TRBJ1-2; D unclear. Trimming took off 0 bases at V and 0 bases at J, with 15 bases between the two ends. The length of the CDR3 is 17 residues. In germline, CDR1 is SGHTS, CDR2 YDEGEE.

This clone appeared once. The chain recombines TRBV9 with TRBJ1-1, with D possibly TRBD1 on 5 matching bases. This CDR3 comprises 14 residues. V shed 0 bases and J shed 11 bases, with 17 bases lying between them. Germline CDR1 reads SGDLS; CDR2 reads YYNGEE. CDR3 in DNA: TGTGCCAGCAGCGTAGATGCAGGGTCCGGCGGTGCTTTCTTT. Translation: CASSVDAGSGGAFF.

This chain uses TRBV19 with TRBJ1-1, with 7 bases lining up with TRBD1. Germline V gene sequence: CDR1 LNHDA, CDR2 SQIVND (reference sequence). The CDR3 covers 13 residues. The ends lost 5 bases at V and 4 bases at J; junction bases unmatched: 4. CDR3 DNA sequence: TGTGCCAGTAGTGTACAGGGGAGCACTGAAGCTTTCTTT. It encodes CASSVQGSTEAFF.

This chain connects TRBV29-1 to TRBJ2-7, with TRBD1 matching 10 bases. The CDR3 consists of 13 residues. Per germline, CDR1 SQVTM and CDR2 ANQGSEA. J was trimmed by 2 bases and V by 4 bases; bases with no gene match: 2. The CDR3 DNA reads TGCAGCGTTGCGGGGACAGGGGCCTACGAGCAGTACTTC. This encodes CSVAGTGAYEQYF.

The V and J genes are TRBV3-1 (or the pseudogene TRBV3-2) and TRBJ2-7; 7 nucleotides line up with TRBD1. The CDR3 is 16 amino acids. The V gene end was trimmed by 3 bases and the J gene end by 0 bases; junction bases not matched to a gene: 8. The germline V gene encodes CDR1 LGHDT and CDR2 YNNKEL (reference sequence). CDR3 DNA sequence: TGTGCCAGCAGCCAGGGACAGCTTACGCTCTCCTACGAGCAGTACTTC. Translating gives CASSQGQLTLSYEQYF.

This chain connects TRBV2 to TRBJ2-7, with D tentatively TRBD1 (6 bases). The CDR3 consists of 15 residues. Germline V lookup: CDR1 SNHLY, CDR2 FYNNEI. Trimming shortened V by 1 base and J by 0 bases, and 10 bases separated the two germline ends. DNA for the CDR3: TGTGCCAGCAGTGAAGTCGGACAGAACTCCTACGAGCAGTACTTC. Its translation: CASSEVGQNSYEQYF.

V is TRBV15 and J is TRBJ1-5; 12 bases line up with TRBD1. V trimming: 0 bases; J trimming: 2 bases; junction bases outside the gene matches: 5. CDR3 length: 18 amino acids. Germline V gene data show CDR1 as LNHNV and CDR2 as YYDKDF (reference sequence). The CDR3, as DNA: TGTGCCACCAGCAGAGAACCGGGACAGGGGGCCGGCAATCAGCCCCAGCATTTT. Protein sequence: CATSREPGQGAGNQPQHF.

The chain uses TRBV19 and TRBJ2-7, with D maybe TRBD2 (6 bases). The CDR3 length is 13 residues. In germline, CDR1 is LNHDA, CDR2 SQIVND (reference sequence). Trimming pared 3 bases from V and 3 bases from J, leaving 9 bases between. CDR3 bases: TGTGCCAGTAGTATCGGGACTGACTACGAGCAGTACTTC. Protein product: CASSIGTDYEQYF.

This clone was seen only a few times. CDR3 in amino acids: CASSPAGTRAQAAGYTF. The CDR3 region has the DNA TGTGCCAGCTCACCCGCCGGGACACGTGCGCAGGCGGCTGGCTACACCTTC. This chain links TRBV18 with TRBJ1-2; D perhaps matches TRBD1 (6 bases). The V gene lost 3 bases and the J gene lost 7 bases, with 24 bases spanning the gap. Germline CDR1 and CDR2: KGHSH and LQKENI. This CDR3 spans 17 amino acids.

The CDR3 protein is CASSYVSGKRETQYF. CDR3 sequence (DNA): TGTGCCAGCAGTTACGTCTCCGGAAAGCGAGAGACCCAGTACTTC. The rearrangement joins TRBV6-2 or TRBV6-3 to TRBJ2-5; the D is unclear. The germline V gene has CDR1 MNHEY and CDR2 SVGEGT. V was cut by 2 bases and J by 4 bases, with 14 bases left in between. This CDR3 spans 15 amino acids.

Notes on this clone: No conserved phenylalanine or tryptophan is present at the end of the CDR3, so a read error is the likely explanation. It is unclear where the CDR3 begins or ends on the DNA, so no DNA is shown, and the CDR3 is as TCRdb lists it. The chain uses TRBV23-1 and TRBJ1-1; the DNA was not compared with TRBD1, the D call given in the table. TRBV23-1 carries the ORF label, with uncertain function. The CDR3 has 12 residues if both end residues are counted. The CDR3: CASSQSSNSLSV.

V and J are TRBV5-1 and TRBJ2-3; 15 bases align to TRBD2. With V trimmed by 3 bases and J by 6 bases, 2 bases remained unmatched. In germline, CDR1 is SGHRS, CDR2 YFSETQ. The CDR3 is 15 amino acids. The CDR3 sequence: CASSSGLAGGDTQYF. The CDR3 nucleotides read TGCGCCAGCAGCTCCGGACTAGCGGGAGGGGATACGCAGTATTTT.

The chain employs TRBV4-3 and TRBJ1-6, with TRBD1 identical over 7 bases. The CDR3 contains 17 residues. Germline CDR1 LGHNA, CDR2 YSLEER. The ends lost 0 bases at V and 9 bases at J; junction bases unmatched: 11. The CDR3 spells CASSQEKGALSGSPLHF. In nucleotides, the CDR3 is TGCGCCAGCAGCCAAGAGAAGGGGGCATTGAGCGGTTCACCCCTCCACTTT.

The gene calls are TRBV9 and TRBJ2-7; the match to TRBD1 covers 8 bases. In germline, CDR1 is SGDLS, CDR2 YYNGEE. The CDR3 loop spans 14 amino acids. V lost 1 base, J lost 3 bases, and 3 bases stayed unmatched. The CDR3 nucleotides are TGTGCCAGCAGCGTAAGTGACAGGGGCTACGAGCAGTACTTC. Protein product: CASSVSDRGYEQYF.

The rearrangement links TRBV5-1 to TRBJ1-4; possibly TRBD1 for D (5 bases). CDR1 and CDR2 from the germline V gene are SGHRS and YFSETQ. The CDR3 sequence is 15 residues long. The V and J ends lost 4 bases and 4 bases respectively, with 14 bases between them. The CDR3 DNA follows: TGCGCCAGCAGCCCGGGAGGGGCGATTAATGAAAAACTGTTTTTT. This gives the protein CASSPGGAINEKLFF.

J is TRBJ2-1 and V is TRBV9; 13 bases are a match to TRBD2. The length of the CDR3 is 15 residues. Trimming took 3 bases from V and 7 from J; bases not matched to a gene: 4. Germline CDR1 and CDR2: SGDLS and YYNGEE. CDR3 in amino acids: CASSAPGLAGNEQFF. CDR3 bases: TGTGCCAGCAGCGCACCGGGACTAGCGGGGAATGAGCAGTTCTTC.

V is TRBV2 and J is TRBJ2-1; D remains ambiguous. The germline CDR1 and CDR2 sequences are SNHLY and FYNNEI. V was trimmed by 3 bases and J by 2 bases, leaving 11 bases between them. The CDR3 is 15 residues long. The CDR3 loop reads CASSESTPAYNEQFF. CDR3 coding DNA: TGTGCCAGCAGTGAGTCCACCCCGGCCTACAATGAGCAGTTCTTC. Together with reference TRBV2 and TRBJ2-1, the CDR3 gives the full variable domain: EPEVTQTPSHQVTQMGQEVILRCVPISNHLYFYWYRQILGQKVEFLVSFYNNEISEKSEIFDDQFSVERPDGSNFTLKIRSTKLEDSAMYFCASSESTPAYNEQFFGPGTRLTVL.

The V call is TRBV3-1 (or the pseudogene TRBV3-2), the J call TRBJ1-6, with no clear D. This CDR3 has 16 amino acids. Germline V gene data show CDR1 as LGHDT and CDR2 as YNNKEL (reference sequence). V gave up 4 bases and J gave up 0 bases, with 10 bases separating them. CDR3 DNA sequence: TGTGCCAGCAGCCCAGCGGGTAGCTCCTATAATTCACCCCTCCACTTT. It yields the protein CASSPAGSSYNSPLHF.

J is TRBJ1-1 and V is TRBV30; D unresolved. This CDR3 comprises 13 residues. Trimming removed 3 bases from V and 1 base from J, with 9 bases in between. Germline V gene data show CDR1 as GTSNPN and CDR2 as SVGIG (reference sequence). The CDR3 is CAWRRPENTEAFF. As DNA, the CDR3 is TGTGCCTGGAGGCGGCCAGAGAACACTGAAGCTTTCTTT.